The 28 T cell receptor beta chains reported below all come from one sample, sequenced in a study of OX40 agonist ivuxolimab in advanced cancers. Libraries were prepared by immunoSEQ multiplex PCR; TCRdb keeps only in-frame clonotypes and omits some of them. The data show fewer than 85,000 clones, with 78% seen just once and roughly 4.9% held by the top ten. The sample here was CD4+ or CD8+ T cells sorted from blood, taken in a trial of the OX40 agonist ivuxolimab. Receptors originate from an adult with an advanced solid tumor such as melanoma, head and neck, liver or kidney cancer.

This clone was found a few times. The chain is built from TRBV19 and TRBJ1-5; TRBD1 matches 8 bases. CDR1 is LNHDA, CDR2 SQIVND, per germline (reference sequence). The V gene end was trimmed by 6 bases and the J gene end by 7 bases; junction bases not matched to a gene: 8. The CDR3 length is 14 residues. The CDR3 DNA reads as TGTGCCAGTAGGGATGGACAGGGAGGGCAGCCCCAGCATTTT. Amino acid sequence: CASRDGQGGQPQHF.

The rearrangement joins TRBV6-5 to TRBJ1-6, with 8 bases lining up with TRBD1. Per germline, CDR1 MNHEY and CDR2 SVGAGI. CDR3 length equals 14 residues. After removal of 10 bases from V and 7 bases from J, the junction contained 9 bases not matched to a gene. The CDR3 coding sequence is TGTGCCATCAACCCCGGACAGGGCAATTCACCCCTCCACTTT. Its protein is CAINPGQGNSPLHF.

The chain joins TRBV5-1 to TRBJ1-4, with D perhaps matching TRBD1 (5 bases). Trimming took 1 base from V and 1 from J, leaving 11 bases between them. This CDR3 contains 16 residues. Germline V gene sequence: CDR1 SGHRS, CDR2 YFSETQ. The CDR3 DNA reads TGCGCCAGCAGCTTGACCCCGGGGGTAACTAATGAAAAACTGTTTTTT. Encoded protein: CASSLTPGVTNEKLFF.

CDR3 amino acids: CASSVPNYGYTF. Written as DNA, the CDR3 is TGTGCCAGCAGTGTCCCTAACTATGGCTACACCTTC. The chain carries TRBV6-1 and TRBJ1-2; D call uncertain. The CDR3 consists of 12 residues. Germline CDR1 and CDR2: MNHNS and SASEGT. Trimming removed 4 bases from V and 0 bases from J, with 3 bases in between.

This chain links TRBV18 with TRBJ2-7; 9 bases map to TRBD2. Germline V gene lookup returns CDR1 KGHSH and CDR2 LQKENI. The CDR3 sequence is 14 residues long. After removal of 3 bases from V and 3 bases from J, the junction contained 3 bases not matched to a gene. The CDR3 DNA sequence: TGTGCCAGCTCACCTAGCGGGAGTGTCTACGAGCAGTACTTC. Its protein is CASSPSGSVYEQYF. The whole variable domain, remainder taken from reference TRBV18 and TRBJ2-7, is NAGVMQNPRHLVRRRGQEARLRCSPMKGHSHVYWYRQLPEEGLKFMVYLQKENIIDESGMPKERFSAEFPKEGPSILRIQQVVRGDSAAYFCASSPSGSVYEQYFGPGTRLTVT.

The genes are TRBV28 and TRBJ2-7; the match to TRBD1 covers 9 bases. V shed 7 bases, J shed 7 bases, and the junction held 14 bases outside the gene matches. Germline V gives CDR1 MDHEN, CDR2 SYDVKM. The CDR3 loop spans 15 amino acids. CDR3 DNA: TGTGCCAGCACCAATAGGGGGACAGGGTCGGGTGAGCAGTACTTC. It translates to CASTNRGTGSGEQYF. The complete variable domain, with remaining parts taken from reference TRBV28 and TRBJ2-7, reads DVKVTQSSRYLVKRTGEKVFLECVQDMDHENMFWYRQDPGLGLRLIYFSYDVKMKEKGDIPEGYSVSREKKERFSLILESASTNQTSMYLCASTNRGTGSGEQYFGPGTRLTVT.

The J gene is TRBJ2-1, the V gene TRBV6-6; weak D call: TRBD2 (5 bases). Germline CDR1 MNHNY, CDR2 SVGAGI (reference sequence). This CDR3 is built from 16 residues. Deletions cut 7 bases from V and 0 bases from J, with 16 bases between. The CDR3: CASTQYSGVSYNEQFF. CDR3 DNA: TGTGCCAGCACCCAATACTCCGGGGTCTCCTACAATGAGCAGTTCTTC.

J is TRBJ2-7 and V is TRBV7-9; 7 bases line up with TRBD1. V lost 4 bases and J lost 6; bases outside the gene matches: 6. Germline loops: CDR1 SEHNR, CDR2 FQNEAQ (reference sequence). The CDR3 is 13 residues long. CDR3 coding DNA: TGTGCCAGCAGCTCAACAGGGGCGGGCGAGCAGTACTTC. It yields the protein CASSSTGAGEQYF.

This sequence joins TRBV29-1 and TRBJ2-1; D not resolved. The CDR3 spans 14 residues. With 0 bases removed from V and 11 bases from J, the gap between germline ends came to 17 bases. Per the germline V gene, CDR1 is SQVTM and CDR2 is ANQGSEA. The CDR3 loop reads CSVEETRSQLKQFF. The DNA for the CDR3 is TGCAGCGTTGAAGAGACCAGGAGCCAGCTGAAGCAGTTCTTC.

V is TRBV19 and J is TRBJ1-5; 7 bases agree with TRBD1. The length of the CDR3 is 17 residues. V dropped 3 bases and J dropped 3; count of bases not matched to a gene: 11. Germline V gene sequence: CDR1 LNHDA, CDR2 SQIVND (reference sequence). CDR3: CASSISVRQGPNQPQHF. The DNA of the CDR3 is TGTGCCAGTAGTATTTCGGTTAGACAGGGCCCCAATCAGCCCCAGCATTTT.

This clone showed up just once. This rearrangement joins TRBV28 to TRBJ2-2; TRBD2 matches 8 bases. V dropped 2 bases and J dropped 4; count of bases not matched to a gene: 9. This CDR3 contains 17 residues. Germline values: CDR1 MDHEN, CDR2 SYDVKM. CDR3 coding DNA: TGTGCCAGCAGTTTAACGGTCGGGAGGGCCCTCACCGGGGAGCTGTTTTTT. Translated, it gives CASSLTVGRALTGELFF.

The gene calls are TRBV30 and TRBJ2-5, with 10 bases fitting TRBD2. The CDR3 runs to 16 residues. Germline assignment: CDR1 GTSNPN and CDR2 SVGIG (reference sequence). With V trimmed by 0 bases and J by 2 bases, 6 bases remained unmatched. CDR3 DNA: TGTGCCTGGAGTGTACATCGGACTAGCGGACAAGAGACCCAGTACTTC. Amino acids: CAWSVHRTSGQETQYF.

V usage is TRBV19 and J usage is TRBJ1-2; D not certain. V lost 6 bases to trimming and J lost 7 bases, with 18 bases between them. The CDR3 is 14 residues long. Germline-derived CDR1 and CDR2 are LNHDA and SQIVND (reference sequence). The CDR3: CASRVGGSPFGYTF. CDR3 bases: TGTGCCAGTAGGGTCGGCGGATCTCCTTTTGGCTACACCTTC.

This chain joins TRBV19 and TRBJ1-5, with a tentative D call TRBD1 (5 bases). CDR3 size: 14 residues. The ends were cut back, 6 bases at V and 7 bases at J, with 16 bases in the middle. CDR1 and CDR2 (germline): LNHDA, SQIVND (reference sequence). This CDR3 is CASRLRAGKQPQHF. CDR3 bases: TGTGCCAGTAGGTTAAGGGCAGGGAAGCAGCCCCAGCATTTT.

This clone was observed a few times. The DNA of the CDR3 is TGCAGCGTCCGTCAGGGGGGCCAGCCCCAGCATTTT. Amino acid sequence: CSVRQGGQPQHF. The rearrangement uses TRBV29-1 and TRBJ1-5; TRBD1 matches 7 bases. Germline V gene lookup returns CDR1 SQVTM and CDR2 ANQGSEA. The CDR3 totals 12 residues. V lost 6 bases, J lost 7 bases, and 6 bases stayed unmatched.

The CDR3 nucleotides are TGTGCCAGCAGCCAAGGCAGTGGCCTGGGAGGAAACACCATATATTTT. As protein: CASSQGSGLGGNTIYF. V is TRBV5-4 and J is TRBJ1-3; no reliable D call. The CDR3 loop spans 16 amino acids. Germline V lookup: CDR1 SGHNT, CDR2 YYREEE (reference sequence). V lost 4 bases and J 4 bases, leaving 18 bases between the germline ends.

The chain uses TRBV19 and TRBJ2-2; D is perhaps TRBD2 (7 bases). The ends were cut back, 2 bases at V and 5 bases at J, with 18 bases in the middle. Looked up from germline, CDR1 is LNHDA and CDR2 is SQIVND (reference sequence). This CDR3 contains 17 residues. The CDR3 DNA reads TGTGCCAGTAGTATACTAGGTCGGGGGGCTGGAACCGGGGAGCTGTTTTTT. This gives the protein CASSILGRGAGTGELFF.

The rearrangement links TRBV27 to TRBJ2-3; TRBD2 agrees at 8 bases. The CDR3 length is 19 residues. J lost 2 bases, V lost 6 bases, and 19 bases had no gene match. CDR1 and CDR2 (germline): MNHEY, SMNVEV (reference sequence). CDR3 sequence reads: CASSRGTRWLAGLTDTQYF. Written as DNA, the CDR3 is TGTGCCAGCAGCCGAGGGACCCGATGGCTAGCGGGTCTCACAGATACGCAGTATTTT.

This sequence joins TRBV27 and TRBJ2-1; 8 bases match TRBD2. CDR1 MNHEY and CDR2 SMNVEV come from the germline V gene (reference sequence). The CDR3 contains 12 residues. The V gene end was trimmed by 4 bases and the J gene end by 12 bases; junction bases not matched to a gene: 5. The CDR3 region is CASSYPGGMQFF. The CDR3, as DNA: TGTGCCAGCAGTTACCCGGGGGGGATGCAGTTCTTC.

The rearrangement joins TRBV25-1 to TRBJ2-7, with D possibly called TRBD1 or TRBD2 (5 bases each). Germline CDR1 MGHDK, CDR2 SYGVNS. This CDR3 has 15 amino acids. V dropped 5 bases and J dropped 7 bases, with 21 bases sitting between them. The CDR3 region is CASSNTQDWWGEQYF. CDR3 DNA: TGTGCCAGCAGTAATACACAGGACTGGTGGGGAGAGCAGTACTTC.

The sample holds a few counts of this clone. The rearrangement uses TRBV5-8 and TRBJ1-6; 8 bases map to TRBD1. V dropped 0 bases and J dropped 7; count of bases not matched to a gene: 3. Germline loops: CDR1 SGHTS, CDR2 YDEGEE. CDR3 length: 15 residues. CDR3 sequence (DNA): TGTGCCAGCAGCTTGGGACAGGGGCTAAATTCACCCCTCCACTTT. Translating it yields CASSLGQGLNSPLHF.

The chain's CDR3 is CASSPIQGLRLYF. CDR3 coding DNA: TGTGCCAGCAGCCCCATTCAGGGTCTTAGGCTGTATTTT. The chain joins TRBV7-3 to TRBJ2-3; maybe TRBD1 (5 bases). The CDR3 extends over 13 amino acids. The germline V gene has CDR1 SGHTA and CDR2 FQGTGA. The V end lost 5 bases, the J end lost 14 bases, and 20 bases lay between the germline ends. The full variable domain, in which reference TRBV7-3 and TRBJ2-3 provide the parts outside the CDR3, is GAGVSQTPSNKVTEKGKYVELRCDPISGHTALYWYRQSLGQGPEFLIYFQGTGAADDSGLPNDRFFAVRPEGSVSTLKIQRTERGDSAVYLCASSPIQGLRLYFGPGTRLTVL.

This CDR3 reads CASSFSGGARGTGELFF. The CDR3 DNA is TGCGCCAGCAGCTTTAGCGGGGGGGCGCGAGGCACCGGGGAGCTGTTTTTT. The V and J genes are TRBV5-1 and TRBJ2-2; 11 bases map to TRBD2. Losses at the gene ends were 2 bases for V and 4 bases for J; bases not matched to a gene: 7. The CDR3 loop spans 17 amino acids. The germline gives CDR1 SGHRS, CDR2 YFSETQ.

This clone was picked up a small number of times. The rearrangement joins TRBV5-3 to TRBJ1-1; perhaps TRBD1 as D (6 bases). TRBV5-3 is an open reading frame, and its role is uncertain. The CDR3 sequence is 13 residues long. V was pared by 1 base and J by 6 bases, with 10 bases between. This CDR3 is CARSLTGRPEAFF. The DNA of the CDR3 is TGTGCCAGAAGCTTGACAGGGAGGCCTGAAGCTTTCTTT.

The CDR3 nucleotides are TGTGCCAGCAGCCTGAGGCAGGGGGCCTACGAGCAGTACTTC. It translates to CASSLRQGAYEQYF. The rearrangement links TRBV7-9 to TRBJ2-7; TRBD1 matches at 7 bases. CDR1 is SEHNR and CDR2 is FQNEAQ in the germline V gene (reference sequence). The CDR3 loop spans 14 amino acids. The ends lost 5 bases at V and 2 bases at J; junction bases unmatched: 6.

V is TRBV10-1 and J is TRBJ2-1; D remains unclear. Germline CDR1 WNHNN, CDR2 SYGVQD (reference sequence). The CDR3 length is 12 residues. Trimming stripped 6 bases from V and 4 bases from J, with 7 bases between. Written as DNA, the CDR3 is TGCGCCAGCAGAGCCAAATACAATGAGCAGTTCTTC. Translated: CASRAKYNEQFF.

This clone was found a few times. This chain links TRBV5-6 with TRBJ1-6; D is ambiguous. The germline V gene encodes CDR1 SGHDT and CDR2 YYEEEE. The CDR3 is made up of 14 amino acids. Trimming pared 5 bases from V and 10 bases from J, leaving 16 bases between. The CDR3 is CASRTRLRASPLHF. CDR3 coding DNA: TGTGCCAGCAGGACCAGACTTCGGGCCTCACCCCTCCACTTT.

V is TRBV29-1 and J is TRBJ1-2, with D unclear. Per germline, CDR1 SQVTM and CDR2 ANQGSEA. The CDR3 is 11 residues long. Deletions cut 2 bases from V and 5 bases from J, with 6 bases between. CDR3 coding DNA: TGCAGCGTTGAAAATTTATATGGCTACACCTTC. Its protein product is CSVENLYGYTF.